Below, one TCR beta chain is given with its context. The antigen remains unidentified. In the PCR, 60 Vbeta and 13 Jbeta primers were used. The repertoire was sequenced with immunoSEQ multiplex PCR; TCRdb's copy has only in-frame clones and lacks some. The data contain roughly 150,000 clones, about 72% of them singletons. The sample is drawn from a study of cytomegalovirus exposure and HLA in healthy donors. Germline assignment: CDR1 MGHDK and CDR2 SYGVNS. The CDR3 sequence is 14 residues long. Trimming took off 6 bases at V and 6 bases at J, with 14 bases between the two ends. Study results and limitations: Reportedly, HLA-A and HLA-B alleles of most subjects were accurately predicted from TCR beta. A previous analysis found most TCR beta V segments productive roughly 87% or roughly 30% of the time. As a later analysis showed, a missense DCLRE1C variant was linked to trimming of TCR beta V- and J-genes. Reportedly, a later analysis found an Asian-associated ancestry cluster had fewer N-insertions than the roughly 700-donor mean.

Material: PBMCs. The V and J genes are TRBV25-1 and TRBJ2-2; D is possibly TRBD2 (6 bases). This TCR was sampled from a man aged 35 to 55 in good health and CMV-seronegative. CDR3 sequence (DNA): TGTGCCAGCAGCTCCCCGGGGGAAGCCGGGGAGCTGTTTTTT. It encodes CASSSPGEAGELFF.